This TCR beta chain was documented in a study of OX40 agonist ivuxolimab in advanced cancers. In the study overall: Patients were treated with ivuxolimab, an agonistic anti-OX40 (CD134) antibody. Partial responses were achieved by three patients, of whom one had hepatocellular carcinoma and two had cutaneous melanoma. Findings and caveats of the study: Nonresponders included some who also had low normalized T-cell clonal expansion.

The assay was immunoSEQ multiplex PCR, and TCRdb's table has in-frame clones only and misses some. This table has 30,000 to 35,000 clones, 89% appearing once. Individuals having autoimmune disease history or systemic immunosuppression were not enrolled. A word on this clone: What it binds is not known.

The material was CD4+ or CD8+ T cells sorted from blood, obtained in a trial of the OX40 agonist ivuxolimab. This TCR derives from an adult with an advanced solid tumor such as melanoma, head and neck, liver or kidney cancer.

The CDR3 bases are TGTGCCAGCAGCCCCCCGGGAGCGGGAGGGCGCGAGCAGTACTTC. Translating gives CASSPPGAGGREQYF. The J gene is TRBJ2-7, the V gene TRBV13; 10 positions match TRBD2. The CDR3 runs 15 residues. The junction had 10 bases not matched to a gene; V was cut back by 5 bases and J by 6 bases. The germline V gene has CDR1 PRHDT and CDR2 FYEKMQ (reference sequence).